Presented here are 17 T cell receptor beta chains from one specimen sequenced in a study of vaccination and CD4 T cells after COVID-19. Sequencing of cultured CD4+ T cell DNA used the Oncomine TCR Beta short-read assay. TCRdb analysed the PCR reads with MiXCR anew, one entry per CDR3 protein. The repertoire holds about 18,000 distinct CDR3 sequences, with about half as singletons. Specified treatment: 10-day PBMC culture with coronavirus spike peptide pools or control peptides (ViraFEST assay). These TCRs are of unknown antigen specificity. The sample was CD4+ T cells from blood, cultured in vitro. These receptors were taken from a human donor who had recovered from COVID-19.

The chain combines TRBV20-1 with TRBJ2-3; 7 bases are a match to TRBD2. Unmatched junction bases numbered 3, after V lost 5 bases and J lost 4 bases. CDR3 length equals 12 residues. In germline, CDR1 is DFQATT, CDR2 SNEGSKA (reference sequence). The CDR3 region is CSAAGGADTQYF. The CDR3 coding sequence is TGCAGTGCTGCTGGGGGGGCAGATACGCAGTATTTT.

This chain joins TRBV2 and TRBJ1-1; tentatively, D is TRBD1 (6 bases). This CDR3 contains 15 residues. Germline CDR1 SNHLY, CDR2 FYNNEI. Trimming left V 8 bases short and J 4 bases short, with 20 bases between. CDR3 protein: CASGPRGAASTEAFF. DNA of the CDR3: TGTGCCAGCGGCCCGAGGGGGGCCGCCAGCACTGAAGCTTTCTTT.

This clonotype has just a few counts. The CDR3 reads CASSSPGGVLYGYTF. In DNA, the CDR3 is TGTGCCAGCAGCTCCCCTGGGGGGGTTCTTTATGGCTACACCTTC. The chain employs TRBV7-2 and TRBJ1-2; a possible D gene is TRBD1 (5 bases). Germline V lookup: CDR1 SGHTA, CDR2 FQGNSA. V lost 4 bases and J 5 bases, leaving 17 bases between the germline ends. The CDR3 extends over 15 amino acids.

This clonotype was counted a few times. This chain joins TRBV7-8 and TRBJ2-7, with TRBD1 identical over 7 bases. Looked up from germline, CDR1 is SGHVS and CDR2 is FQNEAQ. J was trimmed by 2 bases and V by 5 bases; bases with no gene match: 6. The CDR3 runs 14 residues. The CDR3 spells CASSTGQAPYEQYF. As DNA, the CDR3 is TGTGCCAGCAGCACCGGACAGGCACCCTACGAGCAGTACTTC.

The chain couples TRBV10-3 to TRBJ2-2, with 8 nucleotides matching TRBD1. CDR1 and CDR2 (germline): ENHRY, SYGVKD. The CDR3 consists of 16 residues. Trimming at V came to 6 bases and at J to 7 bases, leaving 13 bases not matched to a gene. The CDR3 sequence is CAIRSSTGASIGELFF. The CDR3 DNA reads TGTGCCATCAGATCTTCGACAGGGGCTTCGATCGGGGAGCTGTTTTTT.

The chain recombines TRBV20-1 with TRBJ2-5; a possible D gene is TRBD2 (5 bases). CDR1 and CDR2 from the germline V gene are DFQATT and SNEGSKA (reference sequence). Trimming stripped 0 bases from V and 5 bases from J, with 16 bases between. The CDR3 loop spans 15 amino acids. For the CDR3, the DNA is TGCAGTGCTAGAGATCCCCAGGACTTTACCGAGACCCAGTACTTC. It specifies CSARDPQDFTETQYF.

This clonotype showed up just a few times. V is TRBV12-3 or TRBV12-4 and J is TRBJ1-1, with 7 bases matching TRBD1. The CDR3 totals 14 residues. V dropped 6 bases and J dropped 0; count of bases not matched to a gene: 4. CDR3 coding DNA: TGTGCCAGCAGCCAACAGGGGTTGAACACTGAAGCTTTCTTT. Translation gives CASSQQGLNTEAFF.

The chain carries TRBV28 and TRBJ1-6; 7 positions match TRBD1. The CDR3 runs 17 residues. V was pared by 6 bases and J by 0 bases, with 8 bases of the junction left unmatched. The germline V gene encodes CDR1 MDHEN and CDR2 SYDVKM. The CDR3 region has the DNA TGTGCCAGCAGACGCATACAGGGGAGCTCCTATAATTCACCCCTCCACTTT. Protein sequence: CASRRIQGSSYNSPLHF.

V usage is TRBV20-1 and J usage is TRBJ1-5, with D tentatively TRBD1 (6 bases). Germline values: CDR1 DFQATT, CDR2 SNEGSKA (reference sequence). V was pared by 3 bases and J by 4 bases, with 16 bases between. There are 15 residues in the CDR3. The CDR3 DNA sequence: TGCAGTGCTAGTCCCCAAGGGGGAAGGAATCAGCCCCAGCATTTT. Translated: CSASPQGGRNQPQHF.

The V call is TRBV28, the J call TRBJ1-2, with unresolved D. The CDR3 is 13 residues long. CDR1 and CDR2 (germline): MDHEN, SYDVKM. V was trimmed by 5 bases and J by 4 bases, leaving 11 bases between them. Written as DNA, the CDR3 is TGTGCCAGCAGTACCCCTAACACCTATGGCTACACCTTC. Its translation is CASSTPNTYGYTF.

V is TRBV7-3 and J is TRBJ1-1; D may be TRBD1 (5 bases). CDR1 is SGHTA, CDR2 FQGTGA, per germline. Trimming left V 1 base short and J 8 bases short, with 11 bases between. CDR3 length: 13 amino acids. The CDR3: CASSLSQGREAFF. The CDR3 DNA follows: TGTGCCAGCAGCTTAAGTCAGGGCAGGGAAGCTTTCTTT.

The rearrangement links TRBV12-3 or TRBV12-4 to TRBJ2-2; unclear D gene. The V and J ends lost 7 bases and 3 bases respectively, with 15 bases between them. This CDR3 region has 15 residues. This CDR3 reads CASTKETSDTGELFF. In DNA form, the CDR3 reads TGTGCCAGCACCAAAGAAACCTCGGACACCGGGGAGCTGTTTTTT.

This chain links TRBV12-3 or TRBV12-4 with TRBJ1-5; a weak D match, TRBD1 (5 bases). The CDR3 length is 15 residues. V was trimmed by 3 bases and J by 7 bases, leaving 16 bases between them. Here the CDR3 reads CASSLGGGSGQPQHF. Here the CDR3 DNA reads TGTGCCAGCAGTTTGGGGGGAGGGTCAGGACAGCCCCAGCATTTT.

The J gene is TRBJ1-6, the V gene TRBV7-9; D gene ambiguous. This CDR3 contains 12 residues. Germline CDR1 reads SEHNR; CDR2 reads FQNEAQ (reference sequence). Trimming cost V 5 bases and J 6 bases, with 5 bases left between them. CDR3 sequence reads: CASSRLNSPLHF. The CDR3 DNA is TGTGCCAGCAGCCGCCTTAATTCACCCCTCCACTTT.

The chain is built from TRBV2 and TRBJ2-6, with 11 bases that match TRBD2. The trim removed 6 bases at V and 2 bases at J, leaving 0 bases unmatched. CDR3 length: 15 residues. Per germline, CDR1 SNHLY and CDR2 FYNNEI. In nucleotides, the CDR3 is TGTGCCAGCAGGGGACTAGCGGCTGGGGCCAACGTCCTGACTTTC. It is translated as CASRGLAAGANVLTF.

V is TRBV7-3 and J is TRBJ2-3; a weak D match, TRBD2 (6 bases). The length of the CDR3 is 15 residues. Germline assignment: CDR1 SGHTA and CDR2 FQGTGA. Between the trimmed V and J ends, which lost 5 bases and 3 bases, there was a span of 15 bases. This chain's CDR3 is CASSPSAGGTDTQYF. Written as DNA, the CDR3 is TGTGCCAGCAGCCCTAGCGCGGGTGGGACAGATACGCAGTATTTT.

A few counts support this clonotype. The CDR3 coding sequence is TGTGCCACCAGTGATAAACCCCCGAGGAACGAAAAACTGTTTTTT. Translation gives CATSDKPPRNEKLFF. V is TRBV24-1 and J is TRBJ1-4; D gene unclear. Germline values: CDR1 KGHDR, CDR2 SFDVKD. The CDR3 has 15 residues. Deletions cut 3 bases from V and 8 bases from J, with 15 bases between.